The entry below describes one TCR beta chain. Distinct nucleotide sequences in the sample also encode this CDR3. This sample is part of a study of blood T cell repertoires in COVID-19. The wider study: Acute and convalescent COVID-19 specimens originated in the United States, Italy and Spain. The analysed material was cDNA or gDNA that came from T cells, B-cell-depleted T cells, or PBMCs.

Authors' processing steps: How many nucleated cells were present was estimated from reference gene primer amplification. The table came from immunoSEQ multiplex PCR; TCRdb's copy has only in-frame clones and leaves some out. V, J and clone size were drawn from that table, and D and trimming were deduced from the DNA. The profile shows a few hundred thousand clones, roughly 87% of them singletons. Germline CDR1 is SGHRS and CDR2 is YFSETQ. CDR3 length equals 13 residues. V shed 0 bases and J shed 1 base, with 4 bases lying between them. The V gene is TRBV5-1, the J gene TRBJ1-1; D not resolved. This TCR came from a man aged 35 to 55 with active or convalescent COVID-19. Material: peripheral blood. The CDR3 protein is CASSLDRNTEAFF. CDR3 bases: TGCGCCAGCAGCTTGGACAGGAACACTGAAGCTTTCTTT.